This section outlines one TCR beta chain sequence together with its context. The entry originates in a study of blood T cell repertoires in COVID-19. The ends were cut back, 1 base at V and 4 bases at J, with 8 bases in the middle. Germline CDR1 and CDR2: KGHSH and LQKENI. The CDR3 is 14 amino acids. Sequencing used immunoSEQ multiplex PCR; TCRdb keeps in-frame clones, though not all of them. Of about 42,000 clones in the sample, approximately 88% were seen once. The sequence was obtained from a human donor in a cohort sampled during active COVID-19. V usage is TRBV18 and J usage is TRBJ2-1, with a possible D match to TRBD2 (5 bases). Material: peripheral blood. The CDR3, as DNA: TGTGCCAGCTCACCACAGGGCGGGTACAATGAGCAGTTCTTC. Translating gives CASSPQGGYNEQFF. Full variable domain (remainder filled in from reference TRBV18 and TRBJ2-1): NAGVMQNPRHLVRRRGQEARLRCSPMKGHSHVYWYRQLPEEGLKFMVYLQKENIIDESGMPKERFSAEFPKEGPSILRIQQVVRGDSAAYFCASSPQGGYNEQFFGPGTRLTVL.